The rows below give T cell receptor beta chains drawn from one sample of a study of cytomegalovirus exposure and HLA in healthy donors. Some clones are missing from TCRdb's copy, which holds only in-frame ones; the method was immunoSEQ multiplex PCR. This repertoire shows 160,000 or so clones, 82% found once; its top ten account for under 8.5%. The sequencing input was PBMCs. The receptors shown here come from a woman in her forties or fifties in good health and CMV-seropositive. Both conserved end residues are part of each CDR3. The order of the fields is V gene, J gene, clone size, D gene, CDR3 protein, CDR3 DNA. A D gene is named only where the DNA matches it firmly. Not every row has a clone size; where given, it reads once, few, many or a size class.

TRBV9	TRBJ2-1	NA	TRBD2	CASSAPGLYSGGAYSYNEQFF	TGTGCCAGCAGCGCCCCCGGGTTGTATAGCGGGGGGGCGTATTCCTACAATGAGCAGTTCTTC
TRBV7-6	TRBJ2-3	NA	TRBD1	CASSTTGTGVSDTQYF	TGTGCCAGCAGCACAACCGGGACAGGGGTTTCAGATACGCAGTATTTT
TRBV27	TRBJ2-7	NA	TRBD1	CASTRTGHYEQYF	TGTGCCAGCACCCGGACAGGTCACTACGAGCAGTACTTC
TRBV11-2	TRBJ2-3	NA	NA	CASSSKTLDTQYF	TGTGCCAGCAGCTCCAAGACTCTCGATACGCAGTATTTT
TRBV5-6	TRBJ2-3	few	NA	CASSRDSTDTQYF	TGTGCCAGCAGCCGGGACTCCACAGATACGCAGTATTTT
TRBV9	TRBJ2-5	NA	NA	CASSVATGYQETQYF	TGTGCCAGCAGCGTAGCTACAGGTTACCAAGAGACCCAGTACTTC
TRBV5-1	TRBJ2-7	NA	TRBD2	CASSALLAGEGEQYF	TGCGCCAGCAGCGCACTACTAGCGGGGGAAGGCGAGCAGTACTTC
TRBV7-2	TRBJ2-3	NA	NA	CASTKGGAGRDTQYF	TGTGCCAGCACCAAGGGGGGGGCGGGTCGTGATACGCAGTATTTT
TRBV5-4	TRBJ2-7	few	TRBD2	CASSLWGGTDEQYF	TGTGCCAGCAGCTTGTGGGGGGGGACCGACGAGCAGTACTTC
TRBV10-2	TRBJ2-4	NA	NA	CASSDAGTTKNIQYF	TGCGCCAGCAGTGACGCCGGGACAACCAAAAACATTCAGTACTTC
TRBV19	TRBJ2-7	once	TRBD2	CASSSSRLAGDLYEQYF	TGTGCCAGTAGTTCCTCAAGACTAGCGGGGGACCTCTACGAGCAGTACTTC
TRBV5-3	TRBJ1-1	NA	NA	CARSGTRNTEAFF	TGTGCCAGAAGCGGGACACGGAACACTGAAGCTTTCTTT
TRBV18	TRBJ2-1	NA	TRBD2	CASSPLAGDHYNEQFF	TGTGCCAGCTCACCGCTTGCGGGGGACCACTACAATGAGCAGTTCTTC
TRBV7-9	TRBJ2-1	NA	TRBD2	CSSSSSGLAGAPRDEQFF	TGTTCCAGCAGCTCCTCTGGGCTAGCGGGGGCCCCTAGGGATGAGCAGTTCTTC